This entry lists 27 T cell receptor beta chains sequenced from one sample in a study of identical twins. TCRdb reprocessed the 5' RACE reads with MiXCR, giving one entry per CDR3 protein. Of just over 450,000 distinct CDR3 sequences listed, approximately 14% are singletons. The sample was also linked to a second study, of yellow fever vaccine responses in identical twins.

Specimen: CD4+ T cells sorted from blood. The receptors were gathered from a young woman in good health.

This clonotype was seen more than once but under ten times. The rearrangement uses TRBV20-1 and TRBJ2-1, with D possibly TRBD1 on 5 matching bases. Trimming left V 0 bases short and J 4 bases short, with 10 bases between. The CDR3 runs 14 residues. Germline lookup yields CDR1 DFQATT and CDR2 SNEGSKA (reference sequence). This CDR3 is CSARDQGIYNEQFF. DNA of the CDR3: TGCAGTGCTAGAGATCAGGGCATTTACAATGAGCAGTTCTTC.

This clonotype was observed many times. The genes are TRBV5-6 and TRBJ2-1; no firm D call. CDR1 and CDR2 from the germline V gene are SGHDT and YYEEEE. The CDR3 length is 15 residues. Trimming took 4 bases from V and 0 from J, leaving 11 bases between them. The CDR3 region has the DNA TGTGCCAGCAGCGGAGACATCGCCTCCTACAATGAGCAGTTCTTC. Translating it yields CASSGDIASYNEQFF.

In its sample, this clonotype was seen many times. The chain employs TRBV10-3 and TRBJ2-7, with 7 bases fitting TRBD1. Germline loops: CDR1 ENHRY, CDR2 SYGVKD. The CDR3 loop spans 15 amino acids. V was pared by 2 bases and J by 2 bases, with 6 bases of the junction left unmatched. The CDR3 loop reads CAISELSGTAYEQYF. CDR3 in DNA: TGTGCCATCAGTGAGCTCTCCGGGACAGCCTACGAGCAGTACTTC.

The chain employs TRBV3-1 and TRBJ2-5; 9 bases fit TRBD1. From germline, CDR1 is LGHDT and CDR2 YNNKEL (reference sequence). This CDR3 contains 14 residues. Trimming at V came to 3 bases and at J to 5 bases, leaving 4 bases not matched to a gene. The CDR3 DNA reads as TGTGCCAGCAGCCACGGGACAGGGCGGGAGACCCAGTACTTC. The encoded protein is CASSHGTGRETQYF.

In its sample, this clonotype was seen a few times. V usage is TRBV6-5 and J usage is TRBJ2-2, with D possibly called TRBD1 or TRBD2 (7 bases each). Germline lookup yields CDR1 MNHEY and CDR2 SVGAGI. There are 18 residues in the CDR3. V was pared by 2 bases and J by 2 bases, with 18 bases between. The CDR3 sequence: CASSYRQGGGSNTGELFF. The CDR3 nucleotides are TGTGCCAGCAGTTACCGGCAAGGGGGCGGGAGTAACACCGGGGAGCTGTTTTTT.

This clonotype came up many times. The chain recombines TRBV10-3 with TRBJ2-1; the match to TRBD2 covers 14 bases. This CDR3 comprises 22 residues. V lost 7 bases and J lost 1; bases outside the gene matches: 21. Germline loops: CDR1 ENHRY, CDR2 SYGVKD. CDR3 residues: CAIINRTLLGTSGSESYNEQFF. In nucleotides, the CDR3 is TGTGCCATCATAAACCGAACACTTCTCGGGACTAGCGGGAGTGAGTCCTACAATGAGCAGTTCTTC.

CDR3 region: CASSPAGAGETQYF. The CDR3 DNA reads as TGTGCCAGCAGCCCCGCCGGGGCGGGGGAGACCCAGTACTTC. This chain links TRBV28 with TRBJ2-5; D is perhaps TRBD2 (6 bases). Germline V CDR1 and CDR2: MDHEN, SYDVKM. The CDR3 runs to 14 residues. With 6 bases removed from V and 5 bases from J, the gap between germline ends came to 16 bases.

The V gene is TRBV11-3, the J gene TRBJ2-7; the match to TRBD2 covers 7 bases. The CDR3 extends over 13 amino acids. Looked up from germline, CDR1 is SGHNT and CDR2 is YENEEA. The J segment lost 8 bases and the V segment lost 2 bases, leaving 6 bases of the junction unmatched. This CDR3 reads CASSLHSGNKQYF. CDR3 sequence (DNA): TGTGCCAGCAGCTTACACAGCGGGAACAAGCAGTACTTC.

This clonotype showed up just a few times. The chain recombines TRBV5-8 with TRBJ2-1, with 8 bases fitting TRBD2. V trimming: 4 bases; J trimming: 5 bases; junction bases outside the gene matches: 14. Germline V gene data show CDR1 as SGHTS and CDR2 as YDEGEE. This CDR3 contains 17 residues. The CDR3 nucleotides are TGTGCCAGCAGCGAGCAAACTAGCGGAGCTCCCCACAATGAGCAGTTCTTC. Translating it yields CASSEQTSGAPHNEQFF.

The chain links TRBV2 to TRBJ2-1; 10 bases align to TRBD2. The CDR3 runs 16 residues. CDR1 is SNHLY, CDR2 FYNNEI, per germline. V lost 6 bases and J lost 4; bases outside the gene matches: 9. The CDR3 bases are TGTGCCAGCAGCGTTCGGGCTAGCGGGAGTTACAATGAGCAGTTCTTC. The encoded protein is CASSVRASGSYNEQFF.

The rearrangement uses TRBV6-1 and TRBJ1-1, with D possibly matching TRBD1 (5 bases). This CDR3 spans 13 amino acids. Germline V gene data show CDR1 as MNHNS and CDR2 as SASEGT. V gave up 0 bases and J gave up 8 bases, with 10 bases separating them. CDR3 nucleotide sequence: TGTGCCAGCAGTGAAGCAGTCTCAGGGGAAGCTTTCTTT. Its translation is CASSEAVSGEAFF.

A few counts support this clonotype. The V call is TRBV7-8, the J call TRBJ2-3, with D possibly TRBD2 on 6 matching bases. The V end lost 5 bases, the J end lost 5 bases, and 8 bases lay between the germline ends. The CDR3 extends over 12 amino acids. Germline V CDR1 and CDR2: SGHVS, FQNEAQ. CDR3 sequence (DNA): TGTGCCAGCAGCGCGGGGAGAGATACGCAGTATTTT. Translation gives CASSAGRDTQYF.

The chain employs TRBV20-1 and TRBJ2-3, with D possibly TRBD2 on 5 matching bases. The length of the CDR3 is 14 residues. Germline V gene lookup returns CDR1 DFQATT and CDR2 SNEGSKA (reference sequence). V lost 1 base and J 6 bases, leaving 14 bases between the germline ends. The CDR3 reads CSARGVGPGDTQYF. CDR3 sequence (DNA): TGCAGTGCTAGAGGGGTCGGCCCGGGGGATACGCAGTATTTT.

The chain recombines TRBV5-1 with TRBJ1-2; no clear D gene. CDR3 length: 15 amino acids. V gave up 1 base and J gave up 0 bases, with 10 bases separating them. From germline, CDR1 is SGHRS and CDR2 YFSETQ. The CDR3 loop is CASSLTLGSNYGYTF. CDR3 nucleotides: TGCGCCAGCAGCTTGACCCTCGGATCTAACTATGGCTACACCTTC.

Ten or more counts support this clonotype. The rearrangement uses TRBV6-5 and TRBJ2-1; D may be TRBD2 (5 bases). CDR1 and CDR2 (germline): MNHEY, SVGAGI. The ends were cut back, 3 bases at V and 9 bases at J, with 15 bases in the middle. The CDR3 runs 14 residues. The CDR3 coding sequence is TGTGCCAGCAGTTATTCCCCGCTGGCGGGTGAGCAGTTCTTC. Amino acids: CASSYSPLAGEQFF.

CDR3 sequence reads: CASSFGQGKNYGYTF. For the CDR3, the DNA is TGCGCCAGCAGCTTTGGACAGGGGAAAAACTATGGCTACACCTTC. The chain has TRBV5-1 and TRBJ1-2; 9 nucleotides line up with TRBD1. In germline, CDR1 is SGHRS, CDR2 YFSETQ. The length of the CDR3 is 15 residues. Trimming cost V 2 bases and J 2 bases; bases outside gene matches: 4.

This chain's CDR3 is CATSDGNGGTEAFF. The CDR3 bases are TGTGCCACCAGTGATGGGAACGGTGGCACTGAAGCTTTCTTT. The chain uses TRBV24-1 and TRBJ1-1; D unclear. From germline, CDR1 is KGHDR and CDR2 SFDVKD. Deletions cut 3 bases from V and 4 bases from J, with 11 bases between. The CDR3 extends over 14 amino acids.

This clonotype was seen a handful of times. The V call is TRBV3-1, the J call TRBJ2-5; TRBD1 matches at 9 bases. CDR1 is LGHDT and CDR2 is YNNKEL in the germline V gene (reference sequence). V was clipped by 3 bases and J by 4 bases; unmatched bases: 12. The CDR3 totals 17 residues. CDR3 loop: CASSQIFPGQGGETQYF. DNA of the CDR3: TGTGCCAGCAGCCAGATATTCCCGGGACAGGGTGGAGAGACCCAGTACTTC.

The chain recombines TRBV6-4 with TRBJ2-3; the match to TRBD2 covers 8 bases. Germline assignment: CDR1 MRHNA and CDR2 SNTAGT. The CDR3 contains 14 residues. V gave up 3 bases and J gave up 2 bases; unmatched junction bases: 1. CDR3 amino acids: CASSDSGTTDTQYF. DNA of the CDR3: TGTGCCAGCAGTGATAGCGGGACCACAGATACGCAGTATTTT.

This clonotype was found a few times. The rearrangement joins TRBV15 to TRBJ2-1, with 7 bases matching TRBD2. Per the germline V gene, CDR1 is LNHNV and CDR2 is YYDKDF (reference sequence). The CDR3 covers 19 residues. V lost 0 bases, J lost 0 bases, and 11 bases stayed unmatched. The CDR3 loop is CATSRDGAKRGVSYNEQFF. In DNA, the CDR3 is TGTGCCACCAGCAGAGATGGGGCTAAGCGGGGTGTCTCCTACAATGAGCAGTTCTTC.

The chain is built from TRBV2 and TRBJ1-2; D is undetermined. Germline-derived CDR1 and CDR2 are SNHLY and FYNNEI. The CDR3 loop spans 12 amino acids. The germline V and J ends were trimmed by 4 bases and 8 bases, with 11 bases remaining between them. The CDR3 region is CASSGGVWGYTF. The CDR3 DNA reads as TGTGCCAGCAGTGGTGGAGTATGGGGCTACACCTTC.

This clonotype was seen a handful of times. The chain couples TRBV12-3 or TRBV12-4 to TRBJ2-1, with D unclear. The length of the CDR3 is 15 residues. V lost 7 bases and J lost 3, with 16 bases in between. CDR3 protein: CASIPQGTDYNEQFF. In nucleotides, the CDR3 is TGTGCCAGCATTCCCCAAGGAACTGACTACAATGAGCAGTTCTTC.

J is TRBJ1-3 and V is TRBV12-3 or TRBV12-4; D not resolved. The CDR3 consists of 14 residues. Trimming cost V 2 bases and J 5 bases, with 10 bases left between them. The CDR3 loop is CASSLKGERNTIYF. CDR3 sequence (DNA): TGTGCCAGCAGTTTAAAGGGTGAACGAAACACCATATATTTT.

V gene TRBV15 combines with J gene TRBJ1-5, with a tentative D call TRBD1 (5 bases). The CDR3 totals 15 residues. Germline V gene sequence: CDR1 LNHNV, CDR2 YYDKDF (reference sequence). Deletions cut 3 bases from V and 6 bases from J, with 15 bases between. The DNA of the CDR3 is TGTGCCACCAGCAGTCGCCGGCAGGGCGTTCAGCCCCAGCATTTT. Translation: CATSSRRQGVQPQHF. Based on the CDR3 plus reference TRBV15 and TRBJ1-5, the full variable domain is DAMVIQNPRYQVTQFGKPVTLSCSQTLNHNVMYWYQQKSSQAPKLLFHYYDKDFNNEADTPDNFQSRRPNTSFCFLDIRSPGLGDTAMYLCATSSRRQGVQPQHFGDGTRLSIL.

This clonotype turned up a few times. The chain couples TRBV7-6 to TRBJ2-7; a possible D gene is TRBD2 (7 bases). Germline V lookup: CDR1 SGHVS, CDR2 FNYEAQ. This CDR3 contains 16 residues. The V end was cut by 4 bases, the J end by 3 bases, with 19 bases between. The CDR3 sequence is CASSSLWGGQVYEQYF. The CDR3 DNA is TGTGCCAGCAGCTCATTATGGGGGGGCCAAGTCTACGAGCAGTACTTC.

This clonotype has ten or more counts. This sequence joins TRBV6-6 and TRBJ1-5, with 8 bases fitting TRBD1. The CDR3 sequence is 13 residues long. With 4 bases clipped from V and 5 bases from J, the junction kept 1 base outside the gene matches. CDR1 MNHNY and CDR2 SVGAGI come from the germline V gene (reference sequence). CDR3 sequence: CASSLTGDQPQHF. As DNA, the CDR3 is TGTGCCAGCAGTTTGACAGGGGATCAGCCCCAGCATTTT.

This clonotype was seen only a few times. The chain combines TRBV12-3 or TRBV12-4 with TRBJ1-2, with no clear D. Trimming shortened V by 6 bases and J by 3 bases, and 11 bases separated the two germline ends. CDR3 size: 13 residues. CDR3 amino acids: CASSQSRYYGYTF. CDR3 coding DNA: TGTGCCAGCAGCCAGTCCCGATACTATGGCTACACCTTC.